Below, 32 T cell receptor beta chains from the same sample are listed, as sequenced in a study of T-cell reconstitution after alpha-beta-depleted transplantation in children. Preparation of the TCRbeta library used unique molecular identifiers. TCRdb passed the PCR reads through MiXCR, listing each CDR3 protein once. The repertoire holds just under 550,000 distinct CDR3 sequences, with roughly 18% as singletons. Sample: PBMCs from the stem cell graft donor, taken from the stem cell graft. The receptors shown here come from a human donor who donated a stem cell graft to a child with acute lymphoblastic leukemia.

The chain has TRBV7-4 and TRBJ1-1, with D unresolved. The V gene lost 1 base and the J gene lost 1 base, with 10 bases spanning the gap. The CDR3 is made up of 15 amino acids. CDR1 is SGHVT, CDR2 SQSDAQ, per germline. In nucleotides, the CDR3 is TGTGCCAGCAGCTTAGTAGGGAAGGGGAACACTGAAGCTTTCTTT. Its protein is CASSLVGKGNTEAFF. Full variable domain (missing parts from reference TRBV7-4 and TRBJ1-1): GAGVSQSPRYKVAKRGRDVALRCDSISGHVTLYWYRQTLGQGSEVLTYSQSDAQRDKSGRPSGRFSAERPERSVSTLKIQRTEQGDSAVYLCASSLVGKGNTEAFFGQGTRLTVV.

The gene calls are TRBV5-1 and TRBJ1-5, with TRBD1 matching 8 bases. The CDR3 extends over 14 amino acids. The junction had 3 bases not matched to a gene; V was cut back by 3 bases and J by 4 bases. Germline lookup yields CDR1 SGHRS and CDR2 YFSETQ. CDR3 nucleotides: TGCGCCAGCAGCTCGGGACAGGTAAATCAGCCCCAGCATTTT. The encoded protein is CASSSGQVNQPQHF.

This clonotype was recorded many times. The chain uses TRBV12-3 or TRBV12-4 and TRBJ2-7; a possible D gene is TRBD2 (6 bases). Trimming pared 6 bases from V and 3 bases from J, leaving 15 bases between. There are 14 residues in the CDR3. The CDR3: CASRGTATNYEQYF. The CDR3 DNA reads TGTGCCAGCAGAGGGACTGCCACCAACTACGAGCAGTACTTC.

J is TRBJ2-5 and V is TRBV6-5; 7 bases align to TRBD2. V dropped 2 bases and J dropped 5; count of bases not matched to a gene: 8. The CDR3 length is 15 residues. In germline, CDR1 is MNHEY, CDR2 SVGAGI. The CDR3 spells CASSYGAGVGETQYF. DNA for the CDR3: TGTGCCAGCAGTTACGGCGCGGGAGTAGGGGAGACCCAGTACTTC.

This chain uses TRBV6-5 with TRBJ2-7; D is possibly TRBD2 (6 bases). CDR1 MNHEY and CDR2 SVGAGI come from the germline V gene. The CDR3 is 14 residues long. The V end was cut by 4 bases, the J end by 3 bases, with 13 bases between. The CDR3 is CASSSAEGSYEQYF. For the CDR3, the DNA is TGTGCCAGCAGTTCCGCGGAGGGAAGCTACGAGCAGTACTTC.

This clonotype was counted ten times or more. The rearrangement links TRBV9 to TRBJ1-5; D is unclear. CDR3 length equals 14 residues. The germline V gene has CDR1 SGDLS and CDR2 YYNGEE. V was pared by 0 bases and J by 3 bases, with 7 bases between. The CDR3 is CASSVGGYNQPQHF. The DNA for the CDR3 is TGTGCCAGCAGCGTAGGTGGGTACAATCAGCCCCAGCATTTT. Full variable domain (missing parts from reference TRBV9 and TRBJ1-5): DSGVTQTPKHLITATGQRVTLRCSPRSGDLSVYWYQQSLDQGLQFLIQYYNGEERAKGNILERFSAQQFPDLHSELNLSSLELGDSALYFCASSVGGYNQPQHFGDGTRLSIL.

This clonotype was picked up a small number of times. V is TRBV29-1 and J is TRBJ2-5, with 7 nucleotides matching TRBD1. With 6 bases clipped from V and 5 bases from J, the junction kept 6 bases outside the gene matches. The CDR3 totals 12 residues. The germline V gene has CDR1 SQVTM and CDR2 ANQGSEA. The CDR3 sequence: CSVVTGMETQYF. The CDR3 region has the DNA TGCAGCGTCGTGACAGGGATGGAGACCCAGTACTTC.

The sample holds a few counts of this clonotype. The chain uses TRBV5-1 and TRBJ2-1; TRBD2 matches at 12 bases. The CDR3 loop spans 16 amino acids. The germline V gene has CDR1 SGHRS and CDR2 YFSETQ. Trimming cost V 4 bases and J 2 bases; bases outside gene matches: 4. CDR3 nucleotides: TGCGCCAGCAGCCCGAGACTAGCGGGGGCCTACAATGAGCAGTTCTTC. Residues: CASSPRLAGAYNEQFF.

The CDR3 DNA sequence: TGTGCCAGCACCCTAAGTTTTGGCACAGATACGCAGTATTTT. It encodes CASTLSFGTDTQYF. The chain links TRBV11-2 to TRBJ2-3; D is unclear. In germline, CDR1 is SGHAT, CDR2 FQNNGV. The CDR3 is made up of 14 amino acids. Trimming left V 7 bases short and J 1 base short, with 12 bases between.

The chain recombines TRBV4-1 with TRBJ1-4, with D maybe TRBD1 (5 bases). Trimming took off 2 bases at V and 10 bases at J, with 14 bases between the two ends. The CDR3 sequence is 14 residues long. Germline V CDR1 and CDR2: MGHRA, YSYEKL. The CDR3 DNA sequence: TGCGCCAGCAGCCAACCGGGGACCCAAGGAAAACTGTTTTTT. Protein sequence: CASSQPGTQGKLFF.

This chain links TRBV7-9 with TRBJ2-4; TRBD1 matches at 7 bases. The CDR3 contains 14 residues. V gave up 4 bases and J gave up 4 bases; unmatched junction bases: 4. CDR1 is SEHNR, CDR2 FQNEAQ, per germline (reference sequence). CDR3 DNA: TGTGCCAGCAGCTCAGGGGGTTCGAAAAACATTCAGTACTTC. Translating it yields CASSSGGSKNIQYF. Full variable domain (remainder filled in from reference TRBV7-9 and TRBJ2-4): DTGVSQNPRHKITKRGQNVTFRCDPISEHNRLYWYRQTLGQGPEFLTYFQNEAQLEKSRLLSDRFSAERPKGSFSTLEIQRTEQGDSAMYLCASSSGGSKNIQYFGAGTRLSVL.

The CDR3 bases are TGTGCCAGCAGCCCAGGGGGCATGGGCAATCAGCCCCAGCATTTT. Translation gives CASSPGGMGNQPQHF. The chain employs TRBV7-9 and TRBJ1-5; TRBD1 matches 8 bases. The ends lost 5 bases at V and 2 bases at J; junction bases unmatched: 5. There are 15 residues in the CDR3. In germline, CDR1 is SEHNR, CDR2 FQNEAQ (reference sequence). The full variable domain, its missing parts supplied by reference TRBV7-9 and TRBJ1-5, is DTGVSQNPRHKITKRGQNVTFRCDPISEHNRLYWYRQTLGQGPEFLTYFQNEAQLEKSRLLSDRFSAERPKGSFSTLEIQRTEQGDSAMYLCASSPGGMGNQPQHFGDGTRLSIL.

This clonotype was seen a few times. V gene TRBV4-1 combines with J gene TRBJ2-7; 8 bases agree with TRBD1. The CDR3 consists of 17 residues. The V gene's germline CDR1 is MGHRA and CDR2 YSYEKL. The trim removed 0 bases at V and 2 bases at J, leaving 9 bases unmatched. The CDR3 is CASSQERGGQGAYEQYF. The CDR3 DNA is TGCGCCAGCAGCCAAGAAAGGGGAGGACAGGGTGCCTACGAGCAGTACTTC.

The chain employs TRBV5-1 and TRBJ2-7; tentative D call: TRBD2 (5 bases). The CDR3 runs 15 residues. CDR1 is SGHRS and CDR2 is YFSETQ in the germline V gene. V was trimmed by 0 bases and J by 1 base, leaving 11 bases between them. CDR3 DNA: TGCGCCAGCAGCTTGGCCGGGGTCCCTTCCTACGAGCAGTACTTC. Encoded protein: CASSLAGVPSYEQYF.

V is TRBV7-6 and J is TRBJ2-7; 10 bases agree with TRBD1. Germline-derived CDR1 and CDR2 are SGHVS and FNYEAQ. J lost 2 bases, V lost 5 bases, and 3 bases had no gene match. The CDR3 length is 14 residues. CDR3: CASSMGQGTYEQYF. The CDR3, as DNA: TGTGCCAGCAGCATGGGACAGGGGACCTACGAGCAGTACTTC. Filled out from reference TRBV7-6 and TRBJ2-7, the complete variable domain reads GAGVSQSPRYKVTKRGQDVALRCDPISGHVSLYWYRQALGQGPEFLTYFNYEAQQDKSGLPNDRFSAERPEGSISTLTIQRTEQRDSAMYRCASSMGQGTYEQYFGPGTRLTVT.

A few counts support this clonotype. The rearrangement uses TRBV12-3 or TRBV12-4 and TRBJ2-1, with D maybe TRBD2 (5 bases). The CDR3 sequence is 12 residues long. V was pared by 8 bases and J by 5 bases, with 10 bases between. The chain's CDR3 is CASRTFNNEQFF. CDR3 in DNA: TGTGCCAGCCGGACTTTCAACAATGAGCAGTTCTTC.

The chain recombines TRBV11-1 with TRBJ2-7; D call uncertain. Looked up from germline, CDR1 is SGHAT and CDR2 is FQDESV (reference sequence). V shed 4 bases and J shed 7 bases, with 14 bases lying between them. CDR3 size: 13 residues. The CDR3 spells CASSSTTGLEQYF. The CDR3 region has the DNA TGTGCCAGCAGCTCGACCACTGGTTTGGAGCAGTACTTC.

This clonotype was counted a few times. This chain links TRBV7-3 with TRBJ2-1; D is uncertain. This CDR3 spans 12 amino acids. V was shortened by 4 bases and J by 8 bases, with 9 bases between the two germline ends. The germline V gene encodes CDR1 SGHTA and CDR2 FQGTGA. CDR3: CASSSLQDEQFF. The CDR3 region has the DNA TGTGCCAGCAGCTCTCTTCAGGATGAGCAGTTCTTC.

This clonotype occurred a few times. This chain connects TRBV12-3 or TRBV12-4 to TRBJ2-7; D is unresolved. Trimming cost V 7 bases and J 2 bases, with 12 bases left between them. The CDR3 covers 13 residues. The CDR3 here is CASMTGDTYEQYF. CDR3 in DNA: TGTGCCAGCATGACCGGAGACACCTACGAGCAGTACTTC.

This clonotype was seen a few times. The V gene is TRBV18, the J gene TRBJ2-7; no clear D. The germline gives CDR1 KGHSH, CDR2 LQKENI. The CDR3 has 16 residues. With 4 bases removed from V and 0 bases from J, the gap between germline ends came to 16 bases. In DNA, the CDR3 is TGTGCCAGCTCACGACGGGTAGCTATGGTCTCCTACGAGCAGTACTTC. This sequence encodes CASSRRVAMVSYEQYF.

The chain combines TRBV23-1 with TRBJ1-4; 7 bases match TRBD1. TRBV23-1 is an ORF for which the function is uncertain. With 5 bases clipped from V and 10 bases from J, the junction kept 10 bases outside the gene matches. This CDR3 region has 14 residues. The CDR3 sequence is CASSKCRDSGKLFF. The CDR3 coding sequence is TGCGCCAGCAGTAAATGCCGGGACAGCGGAAAACTGTTTTTT.

The chain couples TRBV5-1 to TRBJ2-4; D might be TRBD2 (6 bases). Per the germline V gene, CDR1 is SGHRS and CDR2 is YFSETQ. Trimming left V 5 bases short and J 0 bases short, with 15 bases between. The CDR3 length is 16 residues. The CDR3 reads CASSSGLPLAKNIQYF. The CDR3 DNA follows: TGCGCCAGCAGTTCCGGACTACCTCTAGCCAAAAACATTCAGTACTTC.

DNA for the CDR3: TGTGCCAGCAGCTCCCTGTCCCCGACCGGGGGAAACACCATATATTTT. It yields the protein CASSSLSPTGGNTIYF. V gene TRBV7-9 combines with J gene TRBJ1-3; D is uncertain. V was trimmed by 4 bases and J by 4 bases, leaving 17 bases between them. The germline gives CDR1 SEHNR, CDR2 FQNEAQ (reference sequence). This CDR3 spans 16 amino acids.

V usage is TRBV6-1 and J usage is TRBJ2-7; TRBD2 might be the D (6 bases). CDR3 length equals 11 residues. The germline CDR1 and CDR2 sequences are MNHNS and SASEGT. Trimming pared 10 bases from V and 3 bases from J, leaving 10 bases between. The CDR3 loop is CAIQDYYEQYF. CDR3 in DNA: TGTGCCATTCAGGACTACTACGAGCAGTACTTC.

This clonotype was counted a few times. This sequence joins TRBV3-1 and TRBJ1-5; no definite D call. V gave up 1 base and J gave up 7 bases, with 5 bases separating them. The CDR3 runs to 12 residues. The germline gives CDR1 LGHDT, CDR2 YNNKEL (reference sequence). CDR3 sequence (DNA): TGTGCCAGCAGCCAAGGTTCGCAGCCCCAGCATTTT. Translation gives CASSQGSQPQHF.

The chain couples TRBV5-8 to TRBJ2-1, with unresolved D. This CDR3 is built from 14 residues. V dropped 4 bases and J dropped 9 bases, with 17 bases sitting between them. CDR1 is SGHTS and CDR2 is YDEGEE in the germline V gene. The CDR3 sequence is CASSLIWALSEQFF. The CDR3 nucleotides read TGTGCCAGCAGCCTCATTTGGGCCCTCAGTGAGCAGTTCTTC.

The rearrangement joins TRBV5-6 to TRBJ2-4, with D tentatively TRBD1 (6 bases). Germline loops: CDR1 SGHDT, CDR2 YYEEEE. The V end was cut by 4 bases, the J end by 6 bases, with 17 bases between. This CDR3 is 15 amino acids long. The CDR3 reads CASSLAGQTINIQYF. For the CDR3, the DNA is TGTGCCAGCAGCCTTGCCGGACAGACTATAAACATTCAGTACTTC. Filled out from reference TRBV5-6 and TRBJ2-4, the complete variable domain reads DAGVTQSPTHLIKTRGQQVTLRCSPKSGHDTVSWYQQALGQGPQFIFQYYEEEERQRGNFPDRFSGHQFPNYSSELNVNALLLGDSALYLCASSLAGQTINIQYFGAGTRLSVL.

The chain recombines TRBV5-1 with TRBJ2-1, with 8 bases lining up with TRBD2. The ends lost 0 bases at V and 0 bases at J; junction bases unmatched: 11. Per germline, CDR1 SGHRS and CDR2 YFSETQ. This CDR3 region has 19 residues. CDR3 in DNA: TGCGCCAGCAGCTTGGCCAGGAGCGGGAGTATCATCTCCTACAATGAGCAGTTCTTC. Translation: CASSLARSGSIISYNEQFF.

This clonotype has more than one count but fewer than ten. The chain links TRBV4-1 to TRBJ2-1; TRBD2 matches 10 bases. CDR1 and CDR2 (germline): MGHRA, YSYEKL. The junction had 6 bases not matched to a gene; V was cut back by 4 bases and J by 6 bases. The CDR3 is 15 amino acids. The CDR3 DNA reads TGCGCCAGCAGCCTCGGGACTAGCGCCTTCAATGAGCAGTTCTTC. Protein product: CASSLGTSAFNEQFF.

This rearrangement joins TRBV5-1 to TRBJ2-2; D remains unclear. The CDR3 has 17 amino acids. The germline gives CDR1 SGHRS, CDR2 YFSETQ. V was trimmed by 0 bases and J by 0 bases, leaving 12 bases between them. The CDR3 reads CASSLVFPETNTGELFF. The CDR3, as DNA: TGCGCCAGCAGCTTGGTTTTCCCAGAGACGAACACCGGGGAGCTGTTTTTT.

The chain carries TRBV6-2 or TRBV6-3 and TRBJ2-1; 11 bases are shared with TRBD2. Per germline, CDR1 MNHEY and CDR2 SVGEGT. V trimming: 8 bases; J trimming: 1 base; junction bases outside the gene matches: 19. The CDR3 contains 20 residues. The CDR3 spells CASGYPRGLAARGSYNEQFF. Here the CDR3 DNA reads TGTGCCAGCGGCTACCCCCGGGGACTAGCGGCCCGAGGGTCCTACAATGAGCAGTTCTTC.

The V gene is TRBV5-1, the J gene TRBJ1-1, with 8 bases fitting TRBD1. The germline gives CDR1 SGHRS, CDR2 YFSETQ. This CDR3 contains 16 residues. The J segment lost 1 base and the V segment lost 2 bases, leaving 7 bases of the junction unmatched. CDR3 residues: CASSLSTDRENTEAFF. CDR3 sequence (DNA): TGCGCCAGCAGCTTAAGTACGGACAGGGAGAACACTGAAGCTTTCTTT.